This T cell receptor beta chain was recorded in a study of cytomegalovirus exposure and HLA in healthy donors. The study's findings and limits: Associated with cytomegalovirus, according to the listing, were around 160 TCR beta chains. A reported reduction in N-insertions relative to the roughly 700-donor mean was seen in an Asian-associated ancestry cluster in a later analysis.

Of note for this clone: Its antigen is unknown.

CDR1 is LNHDA, CDR2 SQIVND, per germline (reference sequence). This CDR3 spans 14 amino acids. After removal of 7 bases from V and 4 bases from J, the junction contained 5 bases not matched to a gene. PCR involved 60 Vbeta and 13 Jbeta primers. Generated by immunoSEQ multiplex PCR, the TCRdb table keeps only in-frame clones and is missing some. The repertoire includes some 150,000 clones, 79% of them detected once, and around 6.3% sits in the top ten. The chain employs TRBV19 and TRBJ2-2; 8 positions agree with TRBD2. This TCR came from a man between 50 and 59 years old in good health and CMV-seropositive. Material: PBMCs. CDR3: CASKTSGFTGELFF. Here the CDR3 DNA reads TGTGCCAGTAAAACTAGCGGATTCACCGGGGAGCTGTTTTTT.